This TCR beta chain was sequenced for a study of cytomegalovirus exposure and HLA in healthy donors. Study-level points and caveats: For TCR beta chains, V- and J-gene trimming was later linked to a missense DCLRE1C variant. Later, an analysis showed that TCR beta chains associated with HLA were more clonally expanded than others that were equally common. TCR beta V segments were, for the most part, productive about 87% or about 30% of the time in an earlier analysis. Some V segments, TRBV6-2 and TRBV6-3 among them, were indistinguishable and were therefore excluded.

Concerning this clone: Its matching antigen is unknown.

V shed 8 bases and J 5 bases; nucleotides not matched to a gene: 6. The length of the CDR3 is 13 residues. Germline values: CDR1 MGHDK, CDR2 SYGVNS. PCR amplification relied on 60 Vbeta primers (plus 13 Jbeta primers). Sequencing used immunoSEQ multiplex PCR; TCRdb keeps in-frame clones, though not all of them. The data show around 140,000 clones, approximately 80% seen once. The clonotype originates from a male donor in good health and CMV-seronegative. The rearrangement joins TRBV25-1 to TRBJ2-7; 10 nucleotides line up with TRBD1. The sequenced sample was PBMCs. CDR3 DNA sequence: TGTGCCAGCGGGAGACAGGGGGCCGACGAGCAGTACTTC. It specifies CASGRQGADEQYF.